Below are 15 T cell receptor beta chains sequenced from a single sample in a study of OX40 agonist ivuxolimab in advanced cancers. Sequenced by immunoSEQ multiplex PCR; TCRdb stores in-frame clones only, minus some. This repertoire shows 18,000 or so clones, approximately 77% found once; its top ten account for about 24%. Sequencing was performed on CD4+ or CD8+ T cells sorted from blood, taken in a trial of the OX40 agonist ivuxolimab. All receptors derive from an adult with an advanced solid tumor such as melanoma, head and neck, liver or kidney cancer.

This rearrangement joins TRBV28 to TRBJ2-2, with a possible D match to TRBD1 (5 bases). Germline lookup yields CDR1 MDHEN and CDR2 SYDVKM. Trimming shortened V by 3 bases and J by 7 bases, and 15 bases separated the two germline ends. CDR3 length: 15 residues. Written as DNA, the CDR3 is TGTGCCAGCAGTTTCATCCCCAGGGTCGGCGGGGAGCTGTTTTTT. Its protein is CASSFIPRVGGELFF.

CDR3 region: CASSFDRGGINEQFF. DNA of the CDR3: TGTGCCAGCAGCTTCGACAGGGGAGGGATCAATGAGCAGTTCTTC. V and J are TRBV7-3 and TRBJ2-1; TRBD1 might be the D (8 bases). The CDR3 is made up of 15 amino acids. Germline V gene sequence: CDR1 SGHTA, CDR2 FQGTGA. V lost 3 bases, J lost 6 bases, and 15 bases lay in between.

The rearrangement links TRBV19 to TRBJ2-2, with 10 positions matching TRBD1. Germline CDR1 LNHDA, CDR2 SQIVND (reference sequence). This CDR3 spans 14 amino acids. Trimming cost V 6 bases and J 6 bases; bases outside gene matches: 4. The CDR3 DNA sequence: TGTGCCAGTAGGGGACAGGGGTTATCCGGGGAGCTGTTTTTT. It yields the protein CASRGQGLSGELFF. Full variable domain (remainder filled in from reference TRBV19 and TRBJ2-2): DGGITQSPKYLFRKEGQNVTLSCEQNLNHDAMYWYRQDPGQGLRLIYYSQIVNDFQKGDIAEGYSVSREKKESFPLTVTSAQKNPTAFYLCASRGQGLSGELFFGEGSRLTVL.

This sequence joins TRBV28 and TRBJ1-1, with no clear D. Germline-derived CDR1 and CDR2 are MDHEN and SYDVKM. The CDR3 extends over 13 amino acids. V lost 3 bases and J 1 base, leaving 6 bases between the germline ends. The DNA for the CDR3 is TGTGCCAGCAGTTTTTGGGCGAACACTGAAGCTTTCTTT. This gives the protein CASSFWANTEAFF.

The V call is TRBV27, the J call TRBJ2-3; TRBD2 aligns across 11 bases. CDR1 is MNHEY, CDR2 SMNVEV, per germline (reference sequence). The CDR3 sequence is 16 residues long. V shed 2 bases and J 6 bases; nucleotides not matched to a gene: 7. The CDR3 DNA reads TGTGCCAGCAGTTTAACTAGCGGGGGCTCTCACGATACGCAGTATTTT. Translating it yields CASSLTSGGSHDTQYF.

The genes are TRBV4-1 and TRBJ2-1; TRBD2 agrees at 13 bases. Per germline, CDR1 MGHRA and CDR2 YSYEKL. The CDR3 loop spans 14 amino acids. Trimming took 5 bases from V and 8 from J; bases not matched to a gene: 3. The DNA of the CDR3 is TGCGCCAGCAGCATCGGGACTAGCGGGGATGAGCAGTTCTTC. This translates into CASSIGTSGDEQFF.

This sequence joins TRBV7-9 and TRBJ1-2, with 9 nucleotides matching TRBD1. CDR3 size: 16 residues. Unmatched junction bases numbered 10, after V lost 4 bases and J lost 4 bases. CDR1 is SEHNR, CDR2 FQNEAQ, per germline (reference sequence). The CDR3 DNA reads TGTGCCAGCAGCTCTTTCCGGGACAGGGACGCCTATGGCTACACCTTC. Protein product: CASSSFRDRDAYGYTF.

This chain joins TRBV9 and TRBJ1-2; weak D call: TRBD1 (5 bases). Deletions cut 3 bases from V and 4 bases from J, with 22 bases between. The CDR3 is made up of 17 amino acids. CDR1 is SGDLS and CDR2 is YYNGEE in the germline V gene. The chain's CDR3 is CASSAYPGKPSIYGYTF. Written as DNA, the CDR3 is TGTGCCAGCAGCGCCTATCCAGGGAAACCGAGTATCTATGGCTACACCTTC.

This clone was recorded once. This sequence joins TRBV28 and TRBJ2-7; D is possibly TRBD1 (7 bases). This CDR3 is 14 amino acids long. CDR1 is MDHEN and CDR2 is SYDVKM in the germline V gene. V was pared by 2 bases and J by 6 bases, with 14 bases between. The DNA for the CDR3 is TGTGCCAGCAGTTTAGACAGGGAGGTAGGCGAGCAGTACTTC. Encoded protein: CASSLDREVGEQYF.

This rearrangement joins TRBV9 to TRBJ2-1; no reliable D call. V was trimmed by 0 bases and J by 0 bases, leaving 16 bases between them. This CDR3 is 18 amino acids long. Germline loops: CDR1 SGDLS, CDR2 YYNGEE. The CDR3 spells CASSVGYSLPSSYNEQFF. The DNA of the CDR3 is TGTGCCAGCAGCGTAGGGTACAGCCTACCGAGCTCCTACAATGAGCAGTTCTTC.

The chain carries TRBV4-1 and TRBJ2-1, with 9 bases that match TRBD2. The CDR3 is 15 residues long. V dropped 4 bases and J dropped 7; count of bases not matched to a gene: 8. Germline-derived CDR1 and CDR2 are MGHRA and YSYEKL. The CDR3 is CASSLAGGRGNEQFF. CDR3 DNA sequence: TGCGCCAGCAGCCTTGCGGGGGGGCGGGGGAATGAGCAGTTCTTC.

This clone was seen a single time. This chain links TRBV7-2 with TRBJ2-1, with D possibly matching TRBD1 (5 bases). Germline V gives CDR1 SGHTA, CDR2 FQGNSA. V was cut by 5 bases and J by 6 bases, with 20 bases left in between. CDR3 length: 16 residues. CDR3: CASSPPLGPASNEQFF. The CDR3 nucleotides read TGTGCCAGCAGCCCGCCCCTGGGGCCGGCCAGCAATGAGCAGTTCTTC.

This rearrangement joins TRBV5-4 to TRBJ2-1; D may be TRBD2 (7 bases). The V gene lost 8 bases and the J gene lost 4 bases, with 25 bases spanning the gap. The CDR3 loop spans 17 amino acids. From germline, CDR1 is SGHNT and CDR2 YYREEE (reference sequence). The CDR3 sequence: CASTLLVVGGRYNEQFF. CDR3 DNA: TGTGCCAGTACCCTACTAGTAGTGGGGGGGCGTTACAATGAGCAGTTCTTC. The whole variable domain, filled in from reference TRBV5-4 and TRBJ2-1, reads ETGVTQSPTHLIKTRGQQVTLRCSSQSGHNTVSWYQQALGQGPQFIFQYYREEENGRGNFPPRFSGLQFPNYSSELNVNALELDDSALYLCASTLLVVGGRYNEQFFGPGTRLTVL.

V gene TRBV7-9 combines with J gene TRBJ2-2; D gene ambiguous. The CDR3 loop spans 12 amino acids. Germline V gene data show CDR1 as SEHNR and CDR2 as FQNEAQ (reference sequence). Trimming took 5 bases from V and 5 from J, leaving 6 bases between them. Written as DNA, the CDR3 is TGTGCCAGCAGCCAACTTACCGGGGAGCTGTTTTTT. Residues: CASSQLTGELFF.

V usage is TRBV11-2 and J usage is TRBJ2-1; TRBD2 is a possible D gene (5 bases). Germline V CDR1 and CDR2: SGHAT, FQNNGV. V lost 5 bases, J lost 2 bases, and 16 bases lay in between. There are 16 residues in the CDR3. The DNA for the CDR3 is TGTGCCAGCAGCCTAGGTCGAGGGTTCCCCTACAATGAGCAGTTCTTC. Protein product: CASSLGRGFPYNEQFF.